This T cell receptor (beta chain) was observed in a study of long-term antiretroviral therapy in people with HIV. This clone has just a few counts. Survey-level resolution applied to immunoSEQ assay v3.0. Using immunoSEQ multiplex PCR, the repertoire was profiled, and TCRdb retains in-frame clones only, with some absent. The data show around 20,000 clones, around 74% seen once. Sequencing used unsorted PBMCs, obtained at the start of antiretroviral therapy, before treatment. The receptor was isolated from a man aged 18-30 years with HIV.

The CDR3 sequence is CASSLNFGDGNEQFF. For the CDR3, the DNA is TGTGCCAGCAGTTTGAACTTTGGGGACGGGAATGAGCAGTTCTTC. The chain combines TRBV27 with TRBJ2-1; D may correspond to TRBD1 or TRBD2 (5 bases each). The CDR3 sequence is 15 residues long. V gave up 3 bases and J gave up 7 bases, with 16 bases separating them. The germline gives CDR1 MNHEY, CDR2 SMNVEV (reference sequence).